This T cell receptor (beta chain) was obtained from a study of T cells after yellow fever vaccination. TCRdb used MiXCR to reprocess the 5' RACE reads, holding one entry per CDR3 protein. The table lists 500,000 to 650,000 distinct CDR3 sequences, around 16% of them singletons, with 15% to 20% in the top ten. This clonotype turned up a few times. The CDR3 is 16 amino acids. Per the germline V gene, CDR1 is SGHRS and CDR2 is YFSETQ. V shed 4 bases, J shed 2 bases, and the junction held 9 bases outside the gene matches. The sequenced sample was PBMCs, obtained 5 days after the first yellow fever vaccination. This sequence was found in a man younger than 35 who received the YFV17D yellow fever vaccine. The chain is built from TRBV5-1 and TRBJ2-5, with 9 nucleotides matching TRBD2. CDR3 DNA sequence: TGCGCCAGCAGCCCTCGACTAGCGGAGCTTCAAGAGACCCAGTACTTC. It codes for CASSPRLAELQETQYF.